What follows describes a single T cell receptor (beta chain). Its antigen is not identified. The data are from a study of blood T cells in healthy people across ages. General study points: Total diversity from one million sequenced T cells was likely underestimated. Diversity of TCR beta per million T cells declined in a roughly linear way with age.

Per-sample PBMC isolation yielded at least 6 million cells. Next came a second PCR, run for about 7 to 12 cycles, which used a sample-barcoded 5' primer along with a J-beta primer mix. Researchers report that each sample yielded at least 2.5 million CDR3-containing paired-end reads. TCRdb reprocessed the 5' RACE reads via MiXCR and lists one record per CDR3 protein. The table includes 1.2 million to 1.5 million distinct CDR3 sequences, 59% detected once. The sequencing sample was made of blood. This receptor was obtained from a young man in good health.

Here the CDR3 reads CASSGDRSFTQETQYF. CDR3 nucleotide sequence: TGCGCCAGCAGCGGAGACAGATCCTTCACCCAAGAGACCCAGTACTTC. V is TRBV4-1 and J is TRBJ2-5; tentatively, D is TRBD1 (5 bases). With 5 bases removed from V and 1 base from J, the gap between germline ends came to 17 bases. Germline loops: CDR1 MGHRA, CDR2 YSYEKL. This CDR3 region has 16 residues.